This TCR beta chain came from a study of T cell changes during pregnancy in multiple sclerosis. Measured with immunoSEQ multiplex PCR; TCRdb has only the in-frame clones, and not every one. The sample has about 70,000 clones, 94% seen once. This receptor was identified in a female donor with multiple sclerosis, enrolled in a pregnancy study. The starting material was peripheral blood, obtained in the third trimester of pregnancy.

The CDR3 coding sequence is TGTGCCAGCAGCCTAACAGTTAACACTGAAGCTTTCTTT. Its translation is CASSLTVNTEAFF. The chain has TRBV5-4 and TRBJ1-1, with D hard to call. Germline V gene lookup returns CDR1 SGHNT and CDR2 YYREEE (reference sequence). This CDR3 has 13 residues. Trimming took 4 bases from V and 2 from J, leaving 9 bases between them. Complete variable domain (other parts from reference TRBV5-4 and TRBJ1-1): ETGVTQSPTHLIKTRGQQVTLRCSSQSGHNTVSWYQQALGQGPQFIFQYYREEENGRGNFPPRFSGLQFPNYSSELNVNALELDDSALYLCASSLTVNTEAFFGQGTRLTVV.